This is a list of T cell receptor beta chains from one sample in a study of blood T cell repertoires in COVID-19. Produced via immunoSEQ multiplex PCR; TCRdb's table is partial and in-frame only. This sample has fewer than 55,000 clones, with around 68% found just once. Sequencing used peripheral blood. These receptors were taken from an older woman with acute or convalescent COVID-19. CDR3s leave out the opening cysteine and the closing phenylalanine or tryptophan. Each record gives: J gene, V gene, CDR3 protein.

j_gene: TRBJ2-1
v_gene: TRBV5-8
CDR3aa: ASSTRRSGFSYNEQF

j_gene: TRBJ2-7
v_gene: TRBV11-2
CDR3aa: ASSAQRDEQY

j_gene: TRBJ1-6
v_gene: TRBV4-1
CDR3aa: ASSGWDRFQSPLH

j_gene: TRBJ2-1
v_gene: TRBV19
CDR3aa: ATASKERHYNEQF

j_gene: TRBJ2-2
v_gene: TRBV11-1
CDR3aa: ASSPVNTGELF

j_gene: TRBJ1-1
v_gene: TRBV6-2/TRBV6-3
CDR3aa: ASSHPPGGVNTEAF

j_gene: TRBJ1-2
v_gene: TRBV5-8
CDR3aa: ASSPDRGGLYGYT

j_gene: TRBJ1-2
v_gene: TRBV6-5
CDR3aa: ASSYSGTALRYGYT

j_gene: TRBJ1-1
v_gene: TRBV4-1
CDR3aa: ASSHPKLRRQNTEAF

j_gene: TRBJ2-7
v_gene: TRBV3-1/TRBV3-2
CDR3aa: ASSPWSSYEQY

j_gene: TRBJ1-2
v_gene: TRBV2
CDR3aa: ASSGGSYGYT

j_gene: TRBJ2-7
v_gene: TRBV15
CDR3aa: ATSREKGGASYEQY